This TCR beta chain was observed in a study of blood T cell repertoires in COVID-19 (dated by TCRdb to the early 2020s). With regard to the full study: Samples from collaborators originated in the United States, Italy and Spain and spanned both the acute and convalescent phases of COVID-19. The repertoires were released in a freely available public database meant as a resource for research on the immune response to SARS-CoV-2. Deeply sampled blood TCRbeta repertoires from subjects exposed to, actively infected with, or recovered from COVID-19 were included in the dataset. The material from the prospective study consisted of cDNA or gDNA derived from T cells, B-cell-depleted T cells, or PBMCs. Where available, HLA class I and class II types were obtained from metadata supplied by the sample provider rather than from assay-based typing. A de-identified subject ID, COVID-19 status, age in years and sex were almost always included in the sample metadata. The samples were drawn from the first 160 participants of the ongoing ImmuneRACE study and from some 1,300 subjects provided by 6 global collaborators.

The collaborating institutions used their own protocols to collect whole blood in K2EDTA tubes. For TCRbeta analysis, collaborators shipped samples in one of three forms: frozen whole blood, isolated PBMCs, or DNA extracted from either of those sample types. Results and caveats for the whole study, not just this receptor: The amount of clinical and demographic metadata varied by source and participant and was provided uncurated.

The immunoSEQ Assay, a bias-controlled multiplex PCR, was used to amplify TCRbeta CDR3 regions from genomic DNA. Turning to the authors' computational methods: Nucleated cell counts per sample were estimated from amplification of reference gene primers within the assay. Sequence reads were collapsed and filtered to measure the absolute abundance of every unique TCRbeta CDR3 rearrangement. For each sample, productive Simpson clonality was calculated as the square root of Simpson's diversity index over productive rearrangements. TCRdb mirrors the immuneACCESS table, restricted to in-frame sequences. Some clones are absent from its copies; in checked studies, under half trace to an unresolved V gene, and the reason for the others is unknown. V and J calls and clone size are given by that table; D and trimming were obtained from the DNA. Recorded for this sample are under 130,000 clones; roughly nine tenths of them occurred a single time. The ten largest clones take up 3% to 3.5% of the sample.

V and J are trimmed by 5 bases and 9 bases, and the gene matches miss 12 bases of the junction. Looking up the germline V gene yields CDR1 MDHEN and CDR2 SYDVKM. The cysteine opens and the phenylalanine closes a CDR3 of 15 amino acids. Only the CDR3 DNA is retained, 45 bases long and in frame from the first base. Of note for this clone: No antigen is known for it. No per-base quality is available; no much larger clone lies one base away.

The clonotype comes from a middle-aged man in a cohort sampled during active COVID-19. Material: peripheral blood. The chain links TRBV28 with TRBJ2-1; 8 nucleotides in the junction match TRBD2. The CDR3 loop reads CASSQGGTSRGEQFF. The nucleotide sequence is given as TGTGCCAGCAGTCAAGGAGGGACTAGTCGAGGTGAGCAGTTCTTC.